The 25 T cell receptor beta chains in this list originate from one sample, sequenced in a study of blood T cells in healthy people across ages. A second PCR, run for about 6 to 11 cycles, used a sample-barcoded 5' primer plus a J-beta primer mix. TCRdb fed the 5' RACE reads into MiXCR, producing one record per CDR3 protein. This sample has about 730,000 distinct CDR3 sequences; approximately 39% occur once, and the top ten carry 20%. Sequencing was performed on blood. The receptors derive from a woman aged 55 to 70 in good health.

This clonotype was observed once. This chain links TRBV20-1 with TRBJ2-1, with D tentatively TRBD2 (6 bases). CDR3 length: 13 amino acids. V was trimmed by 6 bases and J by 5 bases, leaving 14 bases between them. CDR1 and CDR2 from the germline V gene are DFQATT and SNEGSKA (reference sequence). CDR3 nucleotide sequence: TGCAGTGCCATATCTAGCGATAACAATGAGCAGTTCTTC. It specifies CSAISSDNNEQFF.

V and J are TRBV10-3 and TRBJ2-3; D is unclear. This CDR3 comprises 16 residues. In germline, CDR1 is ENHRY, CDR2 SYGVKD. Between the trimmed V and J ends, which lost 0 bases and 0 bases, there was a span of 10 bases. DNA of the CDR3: TGTGCCATCAGTGAGTCGGTCGGATCTAGCACAGATACGCAGTATTTT. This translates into CAISESVGSSTDTQYF.

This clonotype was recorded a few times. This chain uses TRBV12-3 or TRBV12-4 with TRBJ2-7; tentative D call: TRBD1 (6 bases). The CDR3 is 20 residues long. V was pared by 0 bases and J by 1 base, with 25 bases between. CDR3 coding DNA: TGTGCCAGCAGTTTAGCCCCAGTTCCCACCGCCGGACAGTTTTCCTACGAGCAGTACTTC. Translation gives CASSLAPVPTAGQFSYEQYF.

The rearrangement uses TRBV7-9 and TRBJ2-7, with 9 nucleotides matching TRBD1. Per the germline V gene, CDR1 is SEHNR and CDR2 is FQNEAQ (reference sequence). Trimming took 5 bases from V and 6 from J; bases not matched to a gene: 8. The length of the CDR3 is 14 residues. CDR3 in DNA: TGTGCCAGCAGCCCCTCGGGACAGGGCTCCGAGCAGTACTTC. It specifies CASSPSGQGSEQYF.

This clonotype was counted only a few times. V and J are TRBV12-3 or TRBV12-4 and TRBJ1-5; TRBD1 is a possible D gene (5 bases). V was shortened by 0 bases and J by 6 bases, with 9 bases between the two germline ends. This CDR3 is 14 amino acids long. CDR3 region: CASSLAGVGQPQHF. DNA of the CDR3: TGTGCCAGCAGTTTAGCGGGGGTGGGTCAGCCCCAGCATTTT.

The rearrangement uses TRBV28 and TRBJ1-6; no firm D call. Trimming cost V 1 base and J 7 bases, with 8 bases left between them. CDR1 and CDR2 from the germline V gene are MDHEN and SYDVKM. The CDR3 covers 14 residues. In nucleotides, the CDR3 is TGTGCCAGCAGTTTATTGCAGGAAAATTCACCCCTCCACTTT. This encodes CASSLLQENSPLHF.

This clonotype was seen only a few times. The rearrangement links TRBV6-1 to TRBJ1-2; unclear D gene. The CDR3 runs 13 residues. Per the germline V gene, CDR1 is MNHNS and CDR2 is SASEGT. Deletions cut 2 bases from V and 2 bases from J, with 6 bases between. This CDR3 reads CASSERSNYGYTF. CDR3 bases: TGTGCCAGCAGTGAACGAAGCAACTATGGCTACACCTTC.

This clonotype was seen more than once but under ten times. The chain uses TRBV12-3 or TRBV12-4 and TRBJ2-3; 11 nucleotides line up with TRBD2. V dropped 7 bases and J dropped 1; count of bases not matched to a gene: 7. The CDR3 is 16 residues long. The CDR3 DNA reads TGTGCCAGCACCGTACTAGCGGGAGTGGGCACAGATACGCAGTATTTT. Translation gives CASTVLAGVGTDTQYF.

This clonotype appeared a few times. The chain's CDR3 is CSVEPGGMTEAFF. The CDR3 DNA reads as TGCAGCGTTGAGCCAGGGGGTATGACTGAAGCTTTCTTT. The chain carries TRBV29-1 and TRBJ1-1, with 7 bases matching TRBD1. Germline V gene sequence: CDR1 SQVTM, CDR2 ANQGSEA. V was clipped by 3 bases and J by 5 bases; unmatched bases: 6. CDR3 length: 13 amino acids.

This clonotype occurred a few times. The CDR3 here is CASSRTRDYETQYF. In nucleotides, the CDR3 is TGTGCCAGCAGCCGGACTCGGGACTATGAGACCCAGTACTTC. This chain connects TRBV3-1 to TRBJ2-5, with TRBD2 matching 7 bases. J was trimmed by 5 bases and V by 4 bases; bases with no gene match: 7. The V gene's germline CDR1 is LGHDT and CDR2 YNNKEL (reference sequence). The CDR3 runs 14 residues.

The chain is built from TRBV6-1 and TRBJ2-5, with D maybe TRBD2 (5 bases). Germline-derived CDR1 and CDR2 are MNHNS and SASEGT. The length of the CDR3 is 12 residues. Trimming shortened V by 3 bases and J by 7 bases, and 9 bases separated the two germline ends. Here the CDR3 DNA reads TGTGCCAGCAGTGAGGGTCGGGGGACCCAGTACTTC. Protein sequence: CASSEGRGTQYF.

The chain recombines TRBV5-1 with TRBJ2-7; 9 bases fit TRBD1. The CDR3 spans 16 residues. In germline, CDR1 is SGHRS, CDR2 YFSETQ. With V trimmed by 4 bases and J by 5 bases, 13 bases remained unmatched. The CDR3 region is CASSPTPGQGNNEQYF. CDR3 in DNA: TGCGCCAGCAGCCCAACCCCCGGACAGGGGAACAACGAGCAGTACTTC.

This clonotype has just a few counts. The CDR3 nucleotides read TGCAGTGCTAGTAGGTCGGACTTCCCCTTCTACGAGCAGTACTTC. Translation gives CSASRSDFPFYEQYF. The rearrangement links TRBV20-1 to TRBJ2-7; the D gene is possibly TRBD2 (5 bases). CDR1 and CDR2 from the germline V gene are DFQATT and SNEGSKA (reference sequence). The CDR3 is 15 residues long. Trimming took off 3 bases at V and 3 bases at J, with 18 bases between the two ends.

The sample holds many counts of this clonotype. The CDR3 sequence is CASSSRDRGNEQYF. For the CDR3, the DNA is TGTGCCAGCAGTTCACGGGACAGGGGAAACGAGCAGTACTTC. The chain is built from TRBV7-2 and TRBJ2-5; 10 positions agree with TRBD1. TRBJ2-7 explains the end of the DNA better; the J call may be wrong. Germline V lookup: CDR1 SGHTA, CDR2 FQGNSA. The CDR3 contains 14 residues.

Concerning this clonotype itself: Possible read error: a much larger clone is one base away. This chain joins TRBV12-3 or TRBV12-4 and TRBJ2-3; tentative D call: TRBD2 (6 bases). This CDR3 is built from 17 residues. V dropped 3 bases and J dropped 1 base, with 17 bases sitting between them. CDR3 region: CASSFGGASFGTDTQYF. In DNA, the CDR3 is TGTGCCAGCAGTTTCGGCGGGGCCAGTTTTGGCACAGATACGCAGTATTTT.

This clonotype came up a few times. Written as DNA, the CDR3 is TGCGCCAGCAGTGGGCTGGGACTAGAAGCAGATACGCAGTATTTT. Residues: CASSGLGLEADTQYF. The chain employs TRBV10-2 and TRBJ2-3, with 8 bases fitting TRBD2. V gave up 4 bases and J gave up 4 bases; unmatched junction bases: 7. The CDR3 loop spans 15 amino acids. CDR1 and CDR2 (germline): WSHSY, SAAADI.

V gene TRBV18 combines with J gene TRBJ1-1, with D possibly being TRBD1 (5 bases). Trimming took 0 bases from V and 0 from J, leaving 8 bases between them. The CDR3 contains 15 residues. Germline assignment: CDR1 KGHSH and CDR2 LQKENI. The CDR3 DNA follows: TGTGCCAGCTCACCACCAGGGGCCTTGAACACTGAAGCTTTCTTT. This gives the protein CASSPPGALNTEAFF.

The CDR3 nucleotides read TGCAGTGCTAGAGGCGCATACAGGAGCTCCTACGAGCAGTACTTC. Amino acid sequence: CSARGAYRSSYEQYF. The chain joins TRBV20-1 to TRBJ2-7, with D possibly being TRBD1 (5 bases). V was cut by 1 base and J by 0 bases, with 13 bases left in between. The length of the CDR3 is 15 residues. Germline V gene lookup returns CDR1 DFQATT and CDR2 SNEGSKA (reference sequence).

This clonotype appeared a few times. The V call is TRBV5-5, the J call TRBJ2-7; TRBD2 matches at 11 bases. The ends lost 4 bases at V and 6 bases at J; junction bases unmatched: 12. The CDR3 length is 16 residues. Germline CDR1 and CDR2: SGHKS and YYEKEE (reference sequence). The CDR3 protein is CASSPTQTSGVSEQYF. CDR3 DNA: TGTGCCAGCAGCCCAACCCAGACTAGCGGGGTCTCCGAGCAGTACTTC.

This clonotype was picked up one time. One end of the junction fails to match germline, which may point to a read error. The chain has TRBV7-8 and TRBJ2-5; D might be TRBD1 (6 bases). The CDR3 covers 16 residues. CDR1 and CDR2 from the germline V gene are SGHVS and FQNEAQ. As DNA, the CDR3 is TGTGCCAGCGGCTTTGGGGGCCAGGGGACCCAAGAGACCCAGTACTTC. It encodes CASGFGGQGTQETQYF.

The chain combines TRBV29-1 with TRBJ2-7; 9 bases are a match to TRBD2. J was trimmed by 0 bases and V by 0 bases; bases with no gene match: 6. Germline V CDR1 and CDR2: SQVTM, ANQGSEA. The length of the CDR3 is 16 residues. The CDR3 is CSVEEPFSGSSYEQYF. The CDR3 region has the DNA TGCAGCGTTGAAGAGCCATTTAGCGGGAGCTCCTACGAGCAGTACTTC.

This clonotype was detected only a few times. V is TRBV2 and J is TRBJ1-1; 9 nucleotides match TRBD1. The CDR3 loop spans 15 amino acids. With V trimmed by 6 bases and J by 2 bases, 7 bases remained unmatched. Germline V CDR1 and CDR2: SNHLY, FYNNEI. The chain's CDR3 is CASSGDRDGNTEAFF. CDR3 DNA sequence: TGTGCCAGCAGCGGGGACAGGGACGGCAACACTGAAGCTTTCTTT. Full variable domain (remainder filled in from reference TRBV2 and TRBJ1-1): EPEVTQTPSHQVTQMGQEVILRCVPISNHLYFYWYRQILGQKVEFLVSFYNNEISEKSEIFDDQFSVERPDGSNFTLKIRSTKLEDSAMYFCASSGDRDGNTEAFFGQGTRLTVV.

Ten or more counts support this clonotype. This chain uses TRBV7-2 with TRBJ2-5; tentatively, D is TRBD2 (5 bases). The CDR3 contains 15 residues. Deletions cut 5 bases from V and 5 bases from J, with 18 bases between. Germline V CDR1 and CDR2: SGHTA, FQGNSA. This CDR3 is CASSPRRVSLETQYF. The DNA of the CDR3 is TGTGCCAGCAGCCCACGGCGGGTCTCCCTGGAGACCCAGTACTTC.

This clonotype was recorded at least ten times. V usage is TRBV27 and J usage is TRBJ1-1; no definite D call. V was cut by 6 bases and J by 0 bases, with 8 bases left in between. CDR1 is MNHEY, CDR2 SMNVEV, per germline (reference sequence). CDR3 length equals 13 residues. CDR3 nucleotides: TGTGCCAGCAGCCTCTCGATGAACACTGAAGCTTTCTTT. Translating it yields CASSLSMNTEAFF.

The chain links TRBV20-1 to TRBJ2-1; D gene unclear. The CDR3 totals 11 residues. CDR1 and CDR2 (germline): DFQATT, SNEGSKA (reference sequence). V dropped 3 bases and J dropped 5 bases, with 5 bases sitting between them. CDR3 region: CSASADNEQFF. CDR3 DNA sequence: TGCAGTGCTAGTGCTGACAATGAGCAGTTCTTC.